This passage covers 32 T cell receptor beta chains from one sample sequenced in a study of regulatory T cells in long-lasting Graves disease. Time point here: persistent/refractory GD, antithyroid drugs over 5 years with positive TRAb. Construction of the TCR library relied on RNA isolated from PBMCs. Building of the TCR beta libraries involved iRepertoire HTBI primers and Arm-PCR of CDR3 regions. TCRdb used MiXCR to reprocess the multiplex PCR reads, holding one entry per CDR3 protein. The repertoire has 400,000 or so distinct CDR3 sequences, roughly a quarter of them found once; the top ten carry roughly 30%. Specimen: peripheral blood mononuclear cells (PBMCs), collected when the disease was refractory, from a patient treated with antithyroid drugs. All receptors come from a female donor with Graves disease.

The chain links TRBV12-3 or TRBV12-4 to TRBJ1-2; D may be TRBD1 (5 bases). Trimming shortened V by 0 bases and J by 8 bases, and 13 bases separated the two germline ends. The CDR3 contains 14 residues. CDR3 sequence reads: CASSLAGAGRGYTF. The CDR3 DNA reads TGTGCCAGCAGTTTAGCTGGGGCAGGCAGGGGCTACACCTTC.

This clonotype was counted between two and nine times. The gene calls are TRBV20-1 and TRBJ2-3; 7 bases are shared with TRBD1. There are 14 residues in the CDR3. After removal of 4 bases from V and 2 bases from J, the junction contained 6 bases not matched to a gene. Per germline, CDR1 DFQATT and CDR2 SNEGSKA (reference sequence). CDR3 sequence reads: CSAKRTGLTDTQYF. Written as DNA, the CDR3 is TGCAGTGCTAAAAGGACAGGCCTCACAGATACGCAGTATTTT.

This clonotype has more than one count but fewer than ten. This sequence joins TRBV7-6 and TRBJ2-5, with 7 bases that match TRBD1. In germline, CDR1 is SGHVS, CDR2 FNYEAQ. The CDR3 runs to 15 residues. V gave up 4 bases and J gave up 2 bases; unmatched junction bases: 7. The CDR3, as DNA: TGTGCCAGCAGCTCCTCCACAGGGGCGCAAGAGACCCAGTACTTC. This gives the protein CASSSSTGAQETQYF.

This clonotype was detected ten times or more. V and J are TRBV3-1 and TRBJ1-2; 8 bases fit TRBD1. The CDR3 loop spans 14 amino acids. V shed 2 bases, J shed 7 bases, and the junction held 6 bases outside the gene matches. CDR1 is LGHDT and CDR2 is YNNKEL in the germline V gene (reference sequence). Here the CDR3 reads CASSQRTGLSGYTF. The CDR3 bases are TGTGCCAGCAGCCAAAGGACAGGGTTAAGTGGCTACACCTTC.

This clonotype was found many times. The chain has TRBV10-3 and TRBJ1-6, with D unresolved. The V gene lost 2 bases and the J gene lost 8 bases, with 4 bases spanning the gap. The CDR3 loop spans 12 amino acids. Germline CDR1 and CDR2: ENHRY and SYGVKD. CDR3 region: CAISERDSPLHF. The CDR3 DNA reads TGTGCCATCAGTGAGCGGGATTCACCCCTCCACTTT.

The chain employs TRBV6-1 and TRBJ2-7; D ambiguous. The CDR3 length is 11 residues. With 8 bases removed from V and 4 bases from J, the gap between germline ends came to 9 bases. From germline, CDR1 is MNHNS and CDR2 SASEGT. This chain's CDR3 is CASRSQYEQYF. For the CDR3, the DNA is TGTGCCAGCCGATCCCAATACGAGCAGTACTTC.

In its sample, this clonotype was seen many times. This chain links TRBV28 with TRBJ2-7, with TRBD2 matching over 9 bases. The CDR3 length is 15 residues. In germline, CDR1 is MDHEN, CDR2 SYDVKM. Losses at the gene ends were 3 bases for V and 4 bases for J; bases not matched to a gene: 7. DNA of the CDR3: TGTGCCAGCAGTTTGAGCGGGAGGACCAGATACGAGCAGTACTTC. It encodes CASSLSGRTRYEQYF.

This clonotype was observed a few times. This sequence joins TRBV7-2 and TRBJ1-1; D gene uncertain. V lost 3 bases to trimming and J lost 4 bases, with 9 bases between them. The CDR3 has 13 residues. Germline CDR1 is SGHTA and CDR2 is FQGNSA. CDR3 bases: TGTGCCAGCAGCTTGTCGGTTTCCACTGAAGCTTTCTTT. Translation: CASSLSVSTEAFF.

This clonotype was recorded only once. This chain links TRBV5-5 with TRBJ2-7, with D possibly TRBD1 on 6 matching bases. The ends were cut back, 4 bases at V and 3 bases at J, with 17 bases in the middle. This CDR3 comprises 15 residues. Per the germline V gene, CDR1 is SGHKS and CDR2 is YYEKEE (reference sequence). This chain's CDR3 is CASSPRFGDNYEQYF. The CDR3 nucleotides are TGTGCCAGCAGCCCCCGCTTCGGGGACAACTACGAGCAGTACTTC.

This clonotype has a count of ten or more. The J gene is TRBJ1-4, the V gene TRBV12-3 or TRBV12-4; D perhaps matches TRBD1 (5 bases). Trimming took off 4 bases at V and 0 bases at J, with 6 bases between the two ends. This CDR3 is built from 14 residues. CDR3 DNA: TGTGCCAGCAGTTCACAGGCAACTAATGAAAAACTGTTTTTT. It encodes CASSSQATNEKLFF.

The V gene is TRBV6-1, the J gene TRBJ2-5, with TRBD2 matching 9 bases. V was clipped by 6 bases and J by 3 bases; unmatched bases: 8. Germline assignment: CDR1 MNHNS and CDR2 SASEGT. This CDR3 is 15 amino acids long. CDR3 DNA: TGTGCCAGCAGGGATAGCGGGAGTCGGAAAGAGACCCAGTACTTC. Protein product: CASRDSGSRKETQYF.

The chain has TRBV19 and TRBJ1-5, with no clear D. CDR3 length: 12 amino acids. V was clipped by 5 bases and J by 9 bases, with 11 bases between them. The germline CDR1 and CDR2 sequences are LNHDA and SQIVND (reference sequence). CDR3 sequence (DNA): TGTGCCAGTAGTTTCATTACCGCGCCCCAGCATTTT. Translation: CASSFITAPQHF.

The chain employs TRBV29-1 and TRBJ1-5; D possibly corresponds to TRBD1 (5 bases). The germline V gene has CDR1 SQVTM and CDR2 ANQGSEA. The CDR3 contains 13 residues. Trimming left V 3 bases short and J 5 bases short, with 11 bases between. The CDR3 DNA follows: TGCAGCGTTGATGGCGGGGCAGATCAGCCCCAGCATTTT. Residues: CSVDGGADQPQHF. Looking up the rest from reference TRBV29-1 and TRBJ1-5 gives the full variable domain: SAVISQKPSRDICQRGTSLTIQCQVDSQVTMMFWYRQQPGQSLTLIATANQGSEATYESGFVIDKFPISRPNLTFSTLTVSNMSPEDSSIYLCSVDGGADQPQHFGDGTRLSIL.

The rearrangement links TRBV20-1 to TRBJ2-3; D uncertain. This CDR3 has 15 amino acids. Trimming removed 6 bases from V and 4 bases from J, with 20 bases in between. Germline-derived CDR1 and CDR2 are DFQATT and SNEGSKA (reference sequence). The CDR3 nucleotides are TGCAGTGCCGCCGGAAAAATGGAAAGTGCAGATACGCAGTATTTT. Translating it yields CSAAGKMESADTQYF.

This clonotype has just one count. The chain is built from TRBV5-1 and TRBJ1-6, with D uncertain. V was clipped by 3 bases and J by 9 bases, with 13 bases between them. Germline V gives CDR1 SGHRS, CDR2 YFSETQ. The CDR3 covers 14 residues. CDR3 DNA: TGCGCCAGCAGCTCCCTCCTTCGTAGTTCACCCCTCCACTTT. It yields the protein CASSSLLRSSPLHF.

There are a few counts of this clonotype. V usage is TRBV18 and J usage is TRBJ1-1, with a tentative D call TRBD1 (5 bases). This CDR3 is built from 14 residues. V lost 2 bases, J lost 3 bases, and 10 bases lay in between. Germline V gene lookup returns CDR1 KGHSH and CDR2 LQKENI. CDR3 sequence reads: CASSPTWGDTEAFF. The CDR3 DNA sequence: TGTGCCAGCTCACCAACCTGGGGGGACACTGAAGCTTTCTTT.

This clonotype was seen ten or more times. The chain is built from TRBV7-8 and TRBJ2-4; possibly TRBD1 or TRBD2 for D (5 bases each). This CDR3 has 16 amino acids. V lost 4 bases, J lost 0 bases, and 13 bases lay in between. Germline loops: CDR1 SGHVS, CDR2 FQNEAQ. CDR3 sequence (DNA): TGTGCCAGCAGCTCGACCGGGACCCTAGCCAAAAACATTCAGTACTTC. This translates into CASSSTGTLAKNIQYF.

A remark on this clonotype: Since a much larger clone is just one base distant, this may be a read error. As DNA, the CDR3 is TGTGCCAGCAGTGACCCGTTTGGGGGGGCTGGTAGCTACACCTTC. Its translation is CASSDPFGGAGSYTF. The chain recombines TRBV2 with TRBJ1-2; weak D call: TRBD1 (6 bases). The CDR3 loop spans 15 amino acids. The V and J ends lost 3 bases and 9 bases respectively, with 20 bases between them. Germline-derived CDR1 and CDR2 are SNHLY and FYNNEI. The entire variable domain, with the rest obtained from reference TRBV2 and TRBJ1-2, is as follows: EPEVTQTPSHQVTQMGQEVILRCVPISNHLYFYWYRQILGQKVEFLVSFYNNEISEKSEIFDDQFSVERPDGSNFTLKIRSTKLEDSAMYFCASSDPFGGAGSYTFGSGTRLTVV.

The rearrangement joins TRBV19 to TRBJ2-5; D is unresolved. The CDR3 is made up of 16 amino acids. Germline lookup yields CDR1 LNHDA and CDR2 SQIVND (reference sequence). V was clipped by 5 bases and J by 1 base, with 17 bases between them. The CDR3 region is CASSPLVRGGQETQYF. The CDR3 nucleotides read TGTGCCAGTAGTCCCTTGGTCCGTGGCGGCCAAGAGACCCAGTACTTC.

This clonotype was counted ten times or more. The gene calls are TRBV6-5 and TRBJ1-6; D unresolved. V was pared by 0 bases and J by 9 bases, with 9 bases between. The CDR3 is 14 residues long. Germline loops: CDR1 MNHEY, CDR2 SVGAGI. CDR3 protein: CASSYSTAASPLHF. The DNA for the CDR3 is TGTGCCAGCAGTTACTCAACCGCCGCTTCACCCCTCCACTTT.

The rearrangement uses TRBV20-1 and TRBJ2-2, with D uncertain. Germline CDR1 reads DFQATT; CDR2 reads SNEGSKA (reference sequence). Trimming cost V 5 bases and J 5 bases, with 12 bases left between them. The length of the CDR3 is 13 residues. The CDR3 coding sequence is TGCAGTGCTCAAAGGCGGTGGACCGGGGAGCTGTTTTTT. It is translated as CSAQRRWTGELFF.

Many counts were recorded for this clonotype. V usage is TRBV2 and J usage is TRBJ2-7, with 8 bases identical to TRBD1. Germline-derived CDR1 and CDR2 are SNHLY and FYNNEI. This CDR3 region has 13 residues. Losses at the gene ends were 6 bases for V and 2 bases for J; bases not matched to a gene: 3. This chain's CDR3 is CASSPQGAYEQYF. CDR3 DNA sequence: TGTGCCAGCAGCCCACAGGGGGCCTACGAGCAGTACTTC.

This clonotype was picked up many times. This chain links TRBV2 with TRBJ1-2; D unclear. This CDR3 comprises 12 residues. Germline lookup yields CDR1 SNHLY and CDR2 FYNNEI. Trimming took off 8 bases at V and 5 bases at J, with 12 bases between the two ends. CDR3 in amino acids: CASDEASYGYTF. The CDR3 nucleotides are TGTGCCAGCGACGAGGCCTCGTATGGCTACACCTTC.

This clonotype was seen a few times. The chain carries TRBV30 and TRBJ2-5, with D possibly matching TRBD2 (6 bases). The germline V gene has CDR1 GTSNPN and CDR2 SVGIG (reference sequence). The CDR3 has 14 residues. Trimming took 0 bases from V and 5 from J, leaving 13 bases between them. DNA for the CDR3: TGTGCCTGGAGTGTTGGAGGGTGGCGGGAGACCCAGTACTTC. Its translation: CAWSVGGWRETQYF. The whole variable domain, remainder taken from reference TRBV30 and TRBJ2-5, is SQTIHQWPATLVQPVGSPLSLECTVEGTSNPNLYWYRQAAGRGLQLLFYSVGIGQISSEVPQNLSASRPQDRQFILSSKKLLLSDSGFYLCAWSVGGWRETQYFGPGTRLLVL.

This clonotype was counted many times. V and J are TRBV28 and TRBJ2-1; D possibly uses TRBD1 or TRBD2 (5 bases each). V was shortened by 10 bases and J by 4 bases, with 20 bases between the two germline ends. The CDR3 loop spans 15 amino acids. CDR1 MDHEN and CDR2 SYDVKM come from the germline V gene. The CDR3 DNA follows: TGTGCCACCCAGGGACCGAATATTATTTACAATGAGCAGTTCTTC. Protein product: CATQGPNIIYNEQFF.

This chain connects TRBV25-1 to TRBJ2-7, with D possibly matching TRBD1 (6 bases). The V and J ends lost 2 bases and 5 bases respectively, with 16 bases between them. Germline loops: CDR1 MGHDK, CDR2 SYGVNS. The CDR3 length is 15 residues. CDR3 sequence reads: CASSEGTGKGNEQYF. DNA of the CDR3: TGTGCCAGCAGTGAAGGCACAGGGAAGGGCAACGAGCAGTACTTC.

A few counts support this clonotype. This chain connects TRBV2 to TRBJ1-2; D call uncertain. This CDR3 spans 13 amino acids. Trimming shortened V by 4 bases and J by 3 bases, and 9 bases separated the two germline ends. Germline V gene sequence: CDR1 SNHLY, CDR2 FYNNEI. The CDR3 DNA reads TGTGCCAGCAGTGTAGAGGGAGACTATGGCTACACCTTC. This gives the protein CASSVEGDYGYTF.

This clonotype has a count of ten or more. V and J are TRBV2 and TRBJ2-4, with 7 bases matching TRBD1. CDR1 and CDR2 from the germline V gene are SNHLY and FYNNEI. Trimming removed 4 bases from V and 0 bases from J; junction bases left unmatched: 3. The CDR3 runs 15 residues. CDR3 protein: CASSAGTEAKNIQYF. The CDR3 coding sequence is TGTGCCAGCAGTGCCGGGACAGAAGCCAAAAACATTCAGTACTTC. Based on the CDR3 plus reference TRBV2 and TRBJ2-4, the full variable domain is EPEVTQTPSHQVTQMGQEVILRCVPISNHLYFYWYRQILGQKVEFLVSFYNNEISEKSEIFDDQFSVERPDGSNFTLKIRSTKLEDSAMYFCASSAGTEAKNIQYFGAGTRLSVL.

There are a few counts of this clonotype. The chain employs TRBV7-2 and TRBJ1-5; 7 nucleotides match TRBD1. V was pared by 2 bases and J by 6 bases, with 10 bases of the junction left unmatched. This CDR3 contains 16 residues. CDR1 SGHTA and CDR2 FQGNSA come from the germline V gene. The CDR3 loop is CASSLTQGGEGQPQHF. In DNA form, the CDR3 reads TGTGCCAGCAGCTTAACACAAGGGGGCGAGGGTCAGCCCCAGCATTTT.

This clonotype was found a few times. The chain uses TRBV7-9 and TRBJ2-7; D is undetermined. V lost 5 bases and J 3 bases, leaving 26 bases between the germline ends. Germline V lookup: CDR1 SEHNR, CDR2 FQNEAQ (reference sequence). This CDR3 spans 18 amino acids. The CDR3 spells CASSQSYRASERDYEQYF. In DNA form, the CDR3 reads TGTGCCAGCAGCCAATCATACCGGGCCTCGGAAAGAGACTACGAGCAGTACTTC.

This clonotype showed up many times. The CDR3 coding sequence is TGTGCCAGCGGGGGGACAGGGGAATCCCCGACCTACGAGCAGTACTTC. Its translation: CASGGTGESPTYEQYF. The chain combines TRBV2 with TRBJ2-7, with 10 bases matching TRBD1. This CDR3 region has 16 residues. V gave up 8 bases and J gave up 2 bases; unmatched junction bases: 12. Per the germline V gene, CDR1 is SNHLY and CDR2 is FYNNEI.

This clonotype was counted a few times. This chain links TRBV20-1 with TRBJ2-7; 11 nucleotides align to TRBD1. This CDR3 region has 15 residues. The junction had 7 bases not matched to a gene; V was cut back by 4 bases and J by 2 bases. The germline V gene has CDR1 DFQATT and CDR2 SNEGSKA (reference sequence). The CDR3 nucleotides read TGCAGTGCTACCGGACAGGGGGCGATCCCCTACGAGCAGTACTTC. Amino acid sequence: CSATGQGAIPYEQYF.